These 7 T cell receptor beta chains originate from one sample sequenced in a study of blood T cell repertoires in COVID-19. Assay used: immunoSEQ multiplex PCR; TCRdb lists only in-frame clones, some missing. The sample includes about 99,000 clones, 87% seen only once; the top ten take approximately 6.2%. The sample taken for sequencing was peripheral blood. The receptor set was obtained from a human donor in a cohort sampled during active COVID-19.

This clone showed up just once. V gene TRBV5-1 combines with J gene TRBJ2-2, with 10 positions matching TRBD1. Germline lookup yields CDR1 SGHRS and CDR2 YFSETQ. Losses at the gene ends were 3 bases for V and 5 bases for J; bases not matched to a gene: 13. This CDR3 comprises 18 residues. CDR3 DNA: TGCGCCAGCAGCTGGACAGGGGGAGTGGGAAGCCAAACCGGGGAGCTGTTTTTT. This sequence encodes CASSWTGGVGSQTGELFF.

This clone has more than one count but fewer than ten. V and J are TRBV19 and TRBJ2-5, with a tentative D call TRBD1 (5 bases). The CDR3 length is 14 residues. The V gene's germline CDR1 is LNHDA and CDR2 SQIVND (reference sequence). The ends were cut back, 3 bases at V and 5 bases at J, with 13 bases in the middle. This CDR3 is CASSIWTQRETQYF. DNA of the CDR3: TGTGCCAGTAGTATTTGGACACAGAGGGAGACCCAGTACTTC.

This clone occurred once. The chain links TRBV7-3 to TRBJ2-5, with a tentative D call TRBD1 (5 bases). Between the trimmed V and J ends, which lost 5 bases and 2 bases, there was a span of 12 bases. This CDR3 has 14 amino acids. Germline-derived CDR1 and CDR2 are SGHTA and FQGTGA. The CDR3 protein is CASSPRGAQETQYF. The CDR3 DNA follows: TGTGCCAGCAGCCCCCGTGGGGCACAAGAGACCCAGTACTTC.

The chain has TRBV6-5 and TRBJ2-7; D may be TRBD2 (5 bases). Germline V gene data show CDR1 as MNHEY and CDR2 as SVGAGI. Trimming shortened V by 10 bases and J by 2 bases, and 6 bases separated the two germline ends. This CDR3 has 10 residues. The CDR3 loop is CATGAYEQYF. As DNA, the CDR3 is TGTGCCACCGGGGCCTACGAGCAGTACTTC.

The chain employs TRBV6-5 and TRBJ1-2; 10 nucleotides align to TRBD1. The CDR3 consists of 14 residues. V lost 0 bases and J lost 6; bases outside the gene matches: 1. The germline V gene encodes CDR1 MNHEY and CDR2 SVGAGI. The CDR3 here is CASSYSTGGDGYTF. In DNA form, the CDR3 reads TGTGCCAGCAGTTACTCGACAGGGGGCGATGGCTACACCTTC.

The chain is built from TRBV5-8 and TRBJ2-2; 7 bases agree with TRBD1. The ends lost 1 base at V and 4 bases at J; junction bases unmatched: 7. The germline V gene has CDR1 SGHTS and CDR2 YDEGEE. The CDR3 is made up of 16 amino acids. CDR3 sequence reads: CASSLWSGQFTGELFF. The CDR3 DNA follows: TGTGCCAGCAGCTTGTGGTCGGGACAGTTCACCGGGGAGCTGTTTTTT.

This clone was seen just once. V gene TRBV28 combines with J gene TRBJ1-1; D may be TRBD1 (5 bases). CDR3 length: 13 residues. Trimming pared 5 bases from V and 8 bases from J, leaving 15 bases between. The germline gives CDR1 MDHEN, CDR2 SYDVKM. This CDR3 is CASSILQASEAFF. CDR3 DNA: TGTGCCAGCAGTATCCTACAGGCTTCGGAAGCTTTCTTT. The full variable domain, rest sourced from reference TRBV28 and TRBJ1-1, is DVKVTQSSRYLVKRTGEKVFLECVQDMDHENMFWYRQDPGLGLRLIYFSYDVKMKEKGDIPEGYSVSREKKERFSLILESASTNQTSMYLCASSILQASEAFFGQGTRLTVV.